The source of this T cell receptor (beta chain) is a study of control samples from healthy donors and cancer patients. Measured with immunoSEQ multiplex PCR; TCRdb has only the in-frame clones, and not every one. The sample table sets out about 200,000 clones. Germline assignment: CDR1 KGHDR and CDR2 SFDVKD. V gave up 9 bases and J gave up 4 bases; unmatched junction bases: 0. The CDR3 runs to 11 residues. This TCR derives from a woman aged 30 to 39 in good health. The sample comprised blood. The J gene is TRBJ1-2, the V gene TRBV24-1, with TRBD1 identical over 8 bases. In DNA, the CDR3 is TGTGCCACCGGGACAGGCTATGGCTACACCTTC. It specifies CATGTGYGYTF.